Shown below are 13 T cell receptor beta chains from a single sample sequenced in a study of chemoradiotherapy in HPV16-positive cancers (dated by TCRdb to between 2021 and 2024). Receptor amplification or capture employed the immunoSEQ multiplex PCR assay. What TCRdb holds here is the immuneACCESS table cut down to in-frame rearrangements. Part of the clones is not present; checked against another copy, under half of the missing clones reflect an unresolved V gene, and the others are unexplained. This sample comprises over 20,000 clones, roughly 66% of them detected only once. The ten largest account for around 2.5% of the sample. The material was obtained from a patient who underwent chemoradiotherapy. Receptors originate from a human donor with HPV-associated anogenital cancer.

J is TRBJ2-1 and V is TRBV30, with TRBD2 identical over 7 bases. CDR3 size: 16 residues. With V trimmed by 0 bases and J by 0 bases, 5 bases remained unmatched. Germline V gene lookup returns CDR1 GTSNPN and CDR2 SVGIG (reference sequence). CDR3 sequence (DNA): TGTGCCTGGAGTGTACTAGGCGGGAGCTCCTACAATGAGCAGTTCTTC. Amino acid sequence: CAWSVLGGSSYNEQFF.

In its sample, this clone was seen a few times. J is TRBJ1-5 and V is TRBV6-4; 9 bases are shared with TRBD1. Germline V lookup: CDR1 MRHNA, CDR2 SNTAGT. V dropped 2 bases and J dropped 8; count of bases not matched to a gene: 13. The CDR3 sequence is 17 residues long. The CDR3 nucleotides read TGTGCCAGCAGTGACCGACGGGGACAGGGTAAGAGGGAGCCCCAGCATTTT. As protein: CASSDRRGQGKREPQHF.

The rearrangement joins TRBV30 to TRBJ1-1; D possibly corresponds to TRBD1 (5 bases). Germline V lookup: CDR1 GTSNPN, CDR2 SVGIG (reference sequence). This CDR3 contains 13 residues. V gave up 5 bases and J gave up 6 bases, with 16 bases separating them. The CDR3 DNA sequence: TGTGCCTGGGTCCGAGGGACGGGGGCTGAAGCTTTCTTT. It is translated as CAWVRGTGAEAFF.

V is TRBV6-1 and J is TRBJ2-1; D perhaps matches TRBD2 (5 bases). This CDR3 has 11 amino acids. Germline lookup yields CDR1 MNHNS and CDR2 SASEGT. Between the trimmed V and J ends, which lost 3 bases and 12 bases, there was a span of 9 bases. CDR3 in amino acids: CASSERVGQFF. CDR3 DNA: TGTGCCAGCAGTGAGAGGGTTGGGCAGTTCTTC.

The rearrangement links TRBV4-1 to TRBJ1-2; 7 bases fit TRBD1. Germline values: CDR1 MGHRA, CDR2 YSYEKL. V lost 3 bases to trimming and J lost 7 bases; unmatched junction nucleotides: 17. This CDR3 has 17 amino acids. The CDR3 bases are TGCGCCAGCAGCCAGGCCAGACAGGGAAGCGGGGCGGGTGGCTACACCTTC. It encodes CASSQARQGSGAGGYTF.

The J gene is TRBJ2-2, the V gene TRBV27, with TRBD1 identical over 9 bases. Trimming at V came to 4 bases and at J to 7 bases, leaving 4 bases not matched to a gene. Germline V CDR1 and CDR2: MNHEY, SMNVEV (reference sequence). This CDR3 is 14 amino acids long. This CDR3 reads CASSSTGGGGELFF. CDR3 nucleotides: TGTGCCAGCAGTTCGACAGGGGGGGGCGGGGAGCTGTTTTTT.

The chain combines TRBV30 with TRBJ1-5, with TRBD1 as a possible D gene (5 bases). Per the germline V gene, CDR1 is GTSNPN and CDR2 is SVGIG (reference sequence). V lost 2 bases, J lost 2 bases, and 13 bases lay in between. The CDR3 spans 15 residues. CDR3 DNA sequence: TGTGCCTGGAGTAGGCAGGGAAGGGGCAATCAGCCCCAGCATTTT. Residues: CAWSRQGRGNQPQHF.

The DNA for the CDR3 is TGCGCCAGCAAAGGGGGCGGTTGGGATGGCTACACCTTC. Protein product: CASKGGGWDGYTF. This sequence joins TRBV10-2 and TRBJ1-2, with 7 bases matching TRBD1. Unmatched junction bases numbered 8, after V lost 7 bases and J lost 6 bases. Per the germline V gene, CDR1 is WSHSY and CDR2 is SAAADI. The CDR3 sequence is 13 residues long.

The chain recombines TRBV6-5 with TRBJ1-1; no reliable D call. Trimming cost V 1 base and J 7 bases, with 10 bases left between them. The length of the CDR3 is 13 residues. The germline gives CDR1 MNHEY, CDR2 SVGAGI. This CDR3 reads CASSYLGVGEAFF. The CDR3 DNA is TGTGCCAGCAGTTACTTGGGTGTCGGTGAAGCTTTCTTT.

The chain employs TRBV7-8 and TRBJ2-2; D is possibly TRBD2 (5 bases). This CDR3 is built from 16 residues. Germline V gives CDR1 SGHVS, CDR2 FQNEAQ. The ends were cut back, 5 bases at V and 1 base at J, with 14 bases in the middle. The CDR3 DNA is TGTGCCAGCAGCACCCGGACTGGGGTGAACACCGGGGAGCTGTTTTTT. Translated, it gives CASSTRTGVNTGELFF.

The chain uses TRBV20-1 and TRBJ1-2; the D is unclear. V was shortened by 7 bases and J by 4 bases, with 10 bases between the two germline ends. The CDR3 is 11 residues long. CDR1 is DFQATT and CDR2 is SNEGSKA in the germline V gene (reference sequence). The CDR3 protein is CSVEGGYGYTF. The CDR3 region has the DNA TGCAGTGTAGAGGGAGGCTATGGCTACACCTTC.

This clone occurred a few times. The chain recombines TRBV19 with TRBJ1-2; D perhaps matches TRBD1 (5 bases). The CDR3 contains 14 residues. The V and J ends lost 3 bases and 4 bases respectively, with 12 bases between them. Germline values: CDR1 LNHDA, CDR2 SQIVND (reference sequence). Here the CDR3 reads CASSMVAGSYGYTF. CDR3 sequence (DNA): TGTGCCAGTAGTATGGTAGCAGGGTCCTATGGCTACACCTTC. The full variable domain, its missing parts supplied by reference TRBV19 and TRBJ1-2, is DGGITQSPKYLFRKEGQNVTLSCEQNLNHDAMYWYRQDPGQGLRLIYYSQIVNDFQKGDIAEGYSVSREKKESFPLTVTSAQKNPTAFYLCASSMVAGSYGYTFGSGTRLTVV.

In this sample, this clone turned up a few times. The rearrangement uses TRBV4-2 and TRBJ1-4; 7 nucleotides align to TRBD1. The CDR3 contains 16 residues. Germline CDR1 is LGHNA and CDR2 is YNFKEQ. Unmatched junction bases numbered 6, after V lost 1 base and J lost 4 bases. The CDR3 sequence is CASSQVAGGNNEKLFF. DNA of the CDR3: TGTGCCAGCAGCCAAGTGGCAGGGGGAAATAATGAAAAACTGTTTTTT.